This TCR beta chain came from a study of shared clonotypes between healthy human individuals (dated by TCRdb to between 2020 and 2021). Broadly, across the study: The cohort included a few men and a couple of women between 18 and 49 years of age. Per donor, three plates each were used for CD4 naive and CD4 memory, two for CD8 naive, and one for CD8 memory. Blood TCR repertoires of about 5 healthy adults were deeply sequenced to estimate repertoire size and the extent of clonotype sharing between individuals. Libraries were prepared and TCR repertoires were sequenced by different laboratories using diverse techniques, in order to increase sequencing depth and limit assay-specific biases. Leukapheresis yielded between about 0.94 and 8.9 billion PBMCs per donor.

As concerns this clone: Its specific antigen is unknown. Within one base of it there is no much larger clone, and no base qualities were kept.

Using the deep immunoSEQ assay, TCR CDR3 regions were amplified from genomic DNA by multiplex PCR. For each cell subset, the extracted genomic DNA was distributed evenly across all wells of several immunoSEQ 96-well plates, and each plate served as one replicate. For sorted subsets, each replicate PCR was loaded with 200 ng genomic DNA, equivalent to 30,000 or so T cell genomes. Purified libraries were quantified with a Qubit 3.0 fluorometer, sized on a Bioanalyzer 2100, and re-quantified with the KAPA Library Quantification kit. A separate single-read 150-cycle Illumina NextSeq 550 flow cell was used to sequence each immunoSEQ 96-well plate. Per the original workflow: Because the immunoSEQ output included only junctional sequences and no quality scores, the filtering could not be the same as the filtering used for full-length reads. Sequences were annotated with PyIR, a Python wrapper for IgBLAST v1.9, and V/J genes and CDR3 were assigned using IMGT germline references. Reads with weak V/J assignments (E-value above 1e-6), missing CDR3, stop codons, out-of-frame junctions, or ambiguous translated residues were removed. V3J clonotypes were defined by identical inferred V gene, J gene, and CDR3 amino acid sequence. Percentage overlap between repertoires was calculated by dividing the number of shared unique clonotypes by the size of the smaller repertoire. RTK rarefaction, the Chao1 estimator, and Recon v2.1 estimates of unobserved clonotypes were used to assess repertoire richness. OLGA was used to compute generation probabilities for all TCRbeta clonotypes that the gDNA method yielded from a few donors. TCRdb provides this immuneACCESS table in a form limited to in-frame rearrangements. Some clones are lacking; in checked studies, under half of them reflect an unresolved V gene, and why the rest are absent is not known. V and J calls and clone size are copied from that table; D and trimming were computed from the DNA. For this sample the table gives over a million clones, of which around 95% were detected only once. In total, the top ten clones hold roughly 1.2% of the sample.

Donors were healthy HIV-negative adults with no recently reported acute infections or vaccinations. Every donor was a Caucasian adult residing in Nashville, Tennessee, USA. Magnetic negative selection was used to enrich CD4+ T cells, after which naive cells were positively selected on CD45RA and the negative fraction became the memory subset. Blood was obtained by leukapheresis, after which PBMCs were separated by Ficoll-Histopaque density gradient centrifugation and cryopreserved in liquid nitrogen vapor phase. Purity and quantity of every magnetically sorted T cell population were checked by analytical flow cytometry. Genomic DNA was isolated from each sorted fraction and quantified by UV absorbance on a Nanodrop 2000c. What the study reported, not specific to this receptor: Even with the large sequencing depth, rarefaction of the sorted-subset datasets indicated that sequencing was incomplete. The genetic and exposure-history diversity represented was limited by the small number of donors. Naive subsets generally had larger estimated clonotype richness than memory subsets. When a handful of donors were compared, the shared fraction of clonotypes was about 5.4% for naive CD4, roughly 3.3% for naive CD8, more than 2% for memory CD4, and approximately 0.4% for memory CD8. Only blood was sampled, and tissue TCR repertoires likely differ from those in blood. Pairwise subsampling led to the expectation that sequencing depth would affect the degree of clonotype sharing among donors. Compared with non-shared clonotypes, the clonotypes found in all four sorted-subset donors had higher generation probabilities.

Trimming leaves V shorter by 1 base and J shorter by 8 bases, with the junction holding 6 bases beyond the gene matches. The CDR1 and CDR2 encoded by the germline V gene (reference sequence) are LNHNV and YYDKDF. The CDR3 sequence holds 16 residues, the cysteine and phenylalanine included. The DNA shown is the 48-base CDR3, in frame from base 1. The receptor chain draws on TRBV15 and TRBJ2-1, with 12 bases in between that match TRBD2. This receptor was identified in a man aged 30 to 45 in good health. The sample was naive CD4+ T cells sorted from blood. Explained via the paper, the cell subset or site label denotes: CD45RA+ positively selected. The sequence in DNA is TGTGCCACCAGCAGAGGTGGGACTAGCGGGTGGTATGAGCAGTTCTTC. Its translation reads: CATSRGGTSGWYEQFF.